This T cell receptor beta chain stems from a study of T cell changes during pregnancy in multiple sclerosis. CDR1 is SEHNR, CDR2 FQNEAQ, per germline (reference sequence). This CDR3 is built from 15 residues. Trimming stripped 5 bases from V and 8 bases from J, with 21 bases between. TCRdb's table, derived via immunoSEQ multiplex PCR, lists solely in-frame clones and lacks some. In the table there are over 100,000 clones, around nine tenths of which are singletons. The chain is built from TRBV7-9 and TRBJ1-2; perhaps TRBD1 as D (6 bases). This TCR was recovered from a female donor with multiple sclerosis, enrolled in a pregnancy study. The sequencing here drew on peripheral blood, taken in the third trimester of pregnancy. The CDR3 loop is CASSHKAQGTRGYTF. The CDR3 DNA reads TGTGCCAGCAGCCATAAGGCACAGGGTACCCGCGGCTACACCTTC.